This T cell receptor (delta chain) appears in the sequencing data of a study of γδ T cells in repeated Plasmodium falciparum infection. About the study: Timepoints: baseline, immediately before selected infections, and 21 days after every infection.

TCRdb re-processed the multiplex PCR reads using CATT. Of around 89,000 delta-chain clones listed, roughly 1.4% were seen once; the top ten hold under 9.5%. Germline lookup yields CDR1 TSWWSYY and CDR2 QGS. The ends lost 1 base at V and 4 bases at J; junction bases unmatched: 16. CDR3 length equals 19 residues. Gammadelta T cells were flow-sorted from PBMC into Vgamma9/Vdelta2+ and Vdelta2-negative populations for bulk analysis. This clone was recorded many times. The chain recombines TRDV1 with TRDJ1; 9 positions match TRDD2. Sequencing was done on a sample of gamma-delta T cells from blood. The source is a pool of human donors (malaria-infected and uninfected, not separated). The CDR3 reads CALGEHPTFLHKGYDKLIF. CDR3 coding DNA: TGTGCTCTTGGGGAACATCCCACCTTCCTACATAAGGGCTACGATAAACTCATCTTT.